A single sample gave rise to the 13 T cell receptor beta chains below, sequenced in a study of cytomegalovirus exposure and HLA in healthy donors. Researchers ran the PCR with 60 Vbeta and 13 Jbeta primers. The table came from immunoSEQ multiplex PCR; TCRdb's copy has only in-frame clones and leaves some out. The sample consists of fewer than 200,000 clones, around four fifths of them appearing once. The sequencing sample was made of PBMCs. These receptors came from a man aged 40-55 years in good health and CMV-seropositive.

V gene TRBV7-9 combines with J gene TRBJ2-1, with a tentative D call TRBD2 (6 bases). The length of the CDR3 is 13 residues. Trimming pared 4 bases from V and 5 bases from J, leaving 9 bases between. Germline values: CDR1 SEHNR, CDR2 FQNEAQ (reference sequence). The CDR3 bases are TGTGCCAGCAGCTCGGGACTCCACAATGAGCAGTTCTTC. Protein: CASSSGLHNEQFF.

The sample holds one count of this clone. This rearrangement joins TRBV30 to TRBJ1-1; TRBD1 aligns across 10 bases. The V gene end was trimmed by 3 bases and the J gene end by 0 bases; junction bases not matched to a gene: 7. Germline-derived CDR1 and CDR2 are GTSNPN and SVGIG (reference sequence). The CDR3 consists of 16 residues. In DNA form, the CDR3 reads TGTGCCTGGAGGGGGACAGGGGCGGTGGTGAACACTGAAGCTTTCTTT. Translating gives CAWRGTGAVVNTEAFF.

The chain couples TRBV18 to TRBJ2-7, with TRBD2 matching 8 bases. Trimming removed 1 base from V and 3 bases from J; junction bases left unmatched: 2. Germline assignment: CDR1 KGHSH and CDR2 LQKENI. The CDR3 runs to 14 residues. CDR3 nucleotide sequence: TGTGCCAGCTCACCACTAGCGGGGAACTACGAGCAGTACTTC. It encodes CASSPLAGNYEQYF.

The rearrangement uses TRBV9 and TRBJ2-7; TRBD2 aligns across 14 bases. Germline loops: CDR1 SGDLS, CDR2 YYNGEE. V was clipped by 4 bases and J by 5 bases; unmatched bases: 8. This CDR3 comprises 16 residues. Here the CDR3 DNA reads TGTGCCAGCAGCCCACGGACTAGCGGGAGGTTCGACGAGCAGTACTTC. It yields the protein CASSPRTSGRFDEQYF.

V gene TRBV4-3 combines with J gene TRBJ2-1; the D gene is possibly TRBD2 (6 bases). The length of the CDR3 is 15 residues. CDR1 LGHNA and CDR2 YSLEER come from the germline V gene. V was pared by 5 bases and J by 0 bases, with 11 bases between. DNA for the CDR3: TGCGCCAGCAGCTCCGGGGGAAACTCCTACAATGAGCAGTTCTTC. Amino acids: CASSSGGNSYNEQFF.

The rearrangement links TRBV6-6 to TRBJ1-2; a possible D gene is TRBD1 (5 bases). Germline V lookup: CDR1 MNHNY, CDR2 SVGAGI (reference sequence). Trimming left V 6 bases short and J 7 bases short, with 15 bases between. This CDR3 spans 13 amino acids. The CDR3 protein is CASSSDRRVGYTF. The CDR3 nucleotides read TGTGCCAGCAGCTCCGACCGCAGGGTTGGCTACACCTTC.

This sequence joins TRBV5-4 and TRBJ2-7; a possible D gene is TRBD2 (5 bases). The germline V gene encodes CDR1 SGHNT and CDR2 YYREEE (reference sequence). Between the trimmed V and J ends, which lost 0 bases and 3 bases, there was a span of 13 bases. The length of the CDR3 is 15 residues. CDR3 DNA sequence: TGTGCCAGCAGCTTGGAGGCTTCCCGGGGCTACGAGCAGTACTTC. Translating gives CASSLEASRGYEQYF.

V and J are TRBV5-4 and TRBJ2-1, with 12 bases matching TRBD1. V trimming: 4 bases; J trimming: 8 bases; junction bases outside the gene matches: 7. Germline values: CDR1 SGHNT, CDR2 YYREEE (reference sequence). The CDR3 contains 15 residues. The CDR3 DNA reads as TGTGCCAGCAGCCTCCGGGACAGGGGGCCCGATGAGCAGTTCTTC. This encodes CASSLRDRGPDEQFF.

CDR3 amino acids: CASSTLDRTNTIYF. The CDR3 DNA sequence: TGTGCCAGCAGTACCCTGGACAGAACGAACACCATATATTTT. V usage is TRBV6-5 and J usage is TRBJ1-3, with D perhaps matching TRBD1 (6 bases). CDR1 and CDR2 (germline): MNHEY, SVGAGI. V was cut by 5 bases and J by 7 bases, with 15 bases left in between. This CDR3 is 14 amino acids long.

This clone was seen just once. This sequence joins TRBV7-2 and TRBJ2-7, with TRBD2 identical over 10 bases. The germline gives CDR1 SGHTA, CDR2 FQGNSA. With 4 bases clipped from V and 2 bases from J, the junction kept 8 bases outside the gene matches. The CDR3 contains 16 residues. The CDR3 region has the DNA TGTGCCAGCAGCTACCCTAGCGGGAGTCGGCCCTACGAGCAGTACTTC. Translation: CASSYPSGSRPYEQYF.

The genes are TRBV6-5 and TRBJ1-2; D is ambiguous. The V and J ends lost 0 bases and 8 bases respectively, with 10 bases between them. The CDR3 length is 13 residues. Germline loops: CDR1 MNHEY, CDR2 SVGAGI. The CDR3 DNA sequence: TGTGCCAGCAGTTACTCAGGCCGGAGCGGCTACACCTTC. It codes for CASSYSGRSGYTF.

The chain couples TRBV29-1 to TRBJ2-7; possibly TRBD2 for D (6 bases). Trimming stripped 4 bases from V and 5 bases from J, with 9 bases between. CDR1 is SQVTM and CDR2 is ANQGSEA in the germline V gene. This CDR3 comprises 11 residues. As DNA, the CDR3 is TGCAGCGTTGCCGGGAGAGACGAGCAGTACTTC. Translated: CSVAGRDEQYF.

The V and J genes are TRBV28 and TRBJ2-1; 12 bases fit TRBD2. The CDR3 is made up of 17 amino acids. Germline assignment: CDR1 MDHEN and CDR2 SYDVKM. The V segment lost 4 bases and the J segment 9 bases; nucleotides outside the gene matches: 13. The CDR3 DNA reads as TGTGCCAGCAGTTCCCGGACTAGCGGGACCTTCAACGCTGAGCAGTTCTTC. Translated, it gives CASSSRTSGTFNAEQFF. Full variable domain (missing parts from reference TRBV28 and TRBJ2-1): DVKVTQSSRYLVKRTGEKVFLECVQDMDHENMFWYRQDPGLGLRLIYFSYDVKMKEKGDIPEGYSVSREKKERFSLILESASTNQTSMYLCASSSRTSGTFNAEQFFGPGTRLTVL.